This entry concerns a single TCR beta chain. The sample originates from a study of blood T cell repertoires in COVID-19. As processed by the authors: Nucleated cell number was recorded as an estimate derived from reference gene primer amplification. Clones were read by immunoSEQ multiplex PCR, and TCRdb kept only the in-frame ones, dropping some. From that table come the V and J calls and clone size; the DNA was used to work out D and trimming. The data show 80,000 to 95,000 clones, with 91% seen just once and roughly 2% held by the top ten. The V and J ends lost 2 bases and 6 bases, in that order; junction bases with no gene match: 5. CDR1 and CDR2 from the germline V gene are SGHVS and FQNEAQ. CDR3 length: 15 residues.

This TCR came from a human donor with active COVID-19. The donor label of this sample is uncertain. The sequenced sample consisted of peripheral blood. This chain joins TRBV7-8 and TRBJ2-1; 9 bases fit TRBD2. Here the CDR3 DNA reads TGTGCCAGCAGCTTAAGGCTAGCGGGGTCCAATGAGCAGTTCTTC. The encoded protein is CASSLRLAGSNEQFF. Based on the CDR3 plus reference TRBV7-8 and TRBJ2-1, the full variable domain is GAGVSQSPRYKVAKRGQDVALRCDPISGHVSLFWYQQALGQGPEFLTYFQNEAQLDKSGLPSDRFFAERPEGSVSTLKIQRTQQEDSAVYLCASSLRLAGSNEQFFGPGTRLTVL.